What follows is one TCR beta chain and its context. Its antigen is unidentified. This entry comes from a study of cytomegalovirus exposure and HLA in healthy donors. 60 Vbeta and 13 Jbeta primers were used in PCR. Only in-frame clones appear in the TCRdb table, and some are missing; sequencing was by immunoSEQ multiplex PCR. Of approximately 89,000 clones detected, 81% appear once; the ten largest clones hold 10%. Findings of the study overall: Analyzed later, most CMV-associated TCR beta chains appeared HLA-restricted.

Germline CDR1 reads MNHEY; CDR2 reads SVGAGI. With 7 bases clipped from V and 7 bases from J, the junction kept 8 bases outside the gene matches. The CDR3 covers 14 residues. The TCR was taken from a human donor in good health. The chain uses TRBV6-5 and TRBJ2-2, with 8 nucleotides matching TRBD1. Sequenced input: PBMCs. The CDR3 nucleotides read TGTGCCAGCACCCTGGACAGGGTAAACGGGGAGCTGTTTTTT. It codes for CASTLDRVNGELFF.